This T cell receptor (beta chain) appears in the sequencing data of a study of blood T cell repertoires in COVID-19. As handled by the study authors: Reference gene primer amplification gave estimated nucleated cell counts. Sequenced by immunoSEQ multiplex PCR; TCRdb stores in-frame clones only, minus some. From that table come the V and J calls and clone size; the DNA was used to work out D and trimming. The table records over 200,000 clones, around 88% of them present only once. The J segment lost 8 bases and the V segment lost 4 bases, leaving 14 bases of the junction unmatched. Germline-derived CDR1 and CDR2 are MNHNS and SASEGT. CDR3 length: 17 residues.

The clonotype comes from a man at least 80 years old with acute or convalescent COVID-19. The material sequenced was peripheral blood. This chain connects TRBV6-1 to TRBJ2-2; 9 bases agree with TRBD1. In nucleotides, the CDR3 is TGTGCCAGCAGTGGGCGACCGGGACAGGGAATATCTGGGGAGCTGTTTTTT. Translated: CASSGRPGQGISGELFF.